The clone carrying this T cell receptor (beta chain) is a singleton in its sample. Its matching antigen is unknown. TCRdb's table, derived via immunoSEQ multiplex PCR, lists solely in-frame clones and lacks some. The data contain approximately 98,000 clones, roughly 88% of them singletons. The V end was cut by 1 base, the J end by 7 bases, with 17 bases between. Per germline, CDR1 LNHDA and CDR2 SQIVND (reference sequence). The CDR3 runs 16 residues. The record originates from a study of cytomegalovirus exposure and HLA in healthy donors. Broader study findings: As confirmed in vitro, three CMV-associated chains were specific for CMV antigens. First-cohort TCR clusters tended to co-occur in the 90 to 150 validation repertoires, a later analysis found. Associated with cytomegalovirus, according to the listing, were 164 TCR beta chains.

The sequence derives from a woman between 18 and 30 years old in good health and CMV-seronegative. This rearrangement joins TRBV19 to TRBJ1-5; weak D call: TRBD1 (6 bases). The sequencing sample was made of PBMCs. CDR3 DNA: TGTGCCAGTAGTATAGTCACAGGGAAAGGGTGGCAGCCCCAGCATTTT. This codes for CASSIVTGKGWQPQHF.